Below, one T cell receptor beta chain is given with its context. Germline V gives CDR1 MNHEY, CDR2 SMNVEV (reference sequence). The V and J ends lost 2 bases and 7 bases respectively, with 9 bases between them. CDR3 length: 13 residues. Under the authors' procedure: Estimation of nucleated cell counts was performed using reference gene primer amplification. Assay: immunoSEQ multiplex PCR; the TCRdb copy retains only in-frame clones and omits some. V and J calls and clone size are as listed in that table; D and trimming were resolved from the DNA. The repertoire holds around 100,000 clones, with 90% as singletons. The data were taken from a study of blood T cell repertoires in COVID-19. Study summary: Whether acute or convalescent, the COVID-19 samples came from the United States, Italy and Spain. PBMCs, B-cell-depleted T cells, or T cells provided the cDNA or gDNA that made up the material.

The source material was peripheral blood. The gene calls are TRBV27 and TRBJ1-5, with D hard to call. This receptor was identified in a man in his fifties or sixties with acute or convalescent COVID-19. CDR3 coding DNA: TGTGCCAGCAGTTTAGGCCCCTGGCAGCCCCAGCATTTT. This encodes CASSLGPWQPQHF.